The sequence of this TCR beta chain was determined in a study of shared clonotypes between healthy human individuals (dated by TCRdb to the early 2020s). Regarding the research as a whole: Two women and a few men aged 18 to 49 years were included in the cohort. Per donor, leukapheresis produced somewhere between about 0.8 and 9 billion PBMCs. To increase sequencing depth and limit assay-specific biases, different laboratories used diverse techniques to prepare libraries and sequence TCR repertoires. To estimate repertoire size and how much clonotypes are shared between individuals, the study performed deep sequencing of blood TCR repertoires from about 5 healthy adults. The paper as a whole reports these results and caveats: Pairwise subsampling indicated that sequencing depth was expected to affect the degree of clonotype sharing among donors. Only blood was sampled, and tissue TCR repertoires likely differ from those in blood. The small number of donors limited the genetic and exposure-history diversity represented.

The donors were healthy, HIV-negative adults with no recently reported acute infections or vaccinations. Every donor was a Caucasian adult residing in Nashville, Tennessee, USA. For unsorted samples, around 90 million PBMCs were counted, and genomic DNA was extracted using the QIAamp DNA Blood Mini kit. Blood was collected by leukapheresis, and PBMCs were isolated by Ficoll-Histopaque density gradient centrifugation and then cryopreserved in liquid nitrogen vapor phase. Using the deep immunoSEQ assay, multiplex PCR amplified TCR CDR3 regions from genomic DNA. Extracted genomic DNA from each cell subset was distributed evenly across all wells of several immunoSEQ 96-well plates, and each plate was treated as a replicate. For unsorted PBMC, each replicate PCR was loaded with about 280 ng genomic DNA, equivalent to 25,000 to 35,000 T cell genomes. Ten immunoSEQ deep assay plates were used to sequence the unsorted PBMC genomic DNA. Purified libraries were quantified with a Qubit 3.0 fluorometer, sized on a Bioanalyzer 2100, and re-quantified with the KAPA Library Quantification kit. Each immunoSEQ 96-well plate was sequenced on its own single-read 150-cycle Illumina NextSeq 550 flow cell. In the source study's methods: Because the immunoSEQ output included only junctional sequences and no quality scores, the filtering could not be the same as the filtering used for full-length reads. Sequences were annotated with PyIR, a Python wrapper for IgBLAST v1.9, and V/J genes and CDR3 were assigned using IMGT germline references. Reads were removed for weak V/J assignments (E-value above 1e-6), missing CDR3, stop codons, out-of-frame junctions, or ambiguous translated residues. V3J clonotypes were defined as sequences sharing an identical inferred V gene, J gene, and CDR3 amino acid sequence. The percentage overlap between two repertoires was calculated by dividing the number of shared unique clonotypes by the size of the smaller repertoire. Richness of each repertoire was evaluated using RTK rarefaction, the Chao1 estimator, and Recon v2.1 estimates of unobserved clonotypes. Here the immuneACCESS table is served through TCRdb, limited to in-frame sequences with V and J called. Missing clones are a known gap in these copies; in checked studies unresolved V genes cover under half, and the rest lacks a known reason. D and trimming were read from the DNA, whereas the V and J calls and clone size are those reported in that table. Across this sample there are about 480,000 clones, with 79% seen only once. Under 15% of the sample is in the top ten clones.

This clone occurred a few times. Its antigen has not been determined. Base quality data are lacking; no much larger clone is found one base away. This sample also contains other DNA sequences that code for the same CDR3. The CDR3 holds 15 amino acids from the cysteine to the phenylalanine. Only the CDR3 part of the read is kept: 45 bases, read in frame from the first base. CDR1 and CDR2 were assigned from the germline V gene (reference sequence) as SGHNT and YYREEE. V is trimmed back by 3 bases and J by 4 bases, and the junction contains 6 bases that no gene match accounts for. This sequence originates from a woman aged 40 to 50 in good health. Some clones in this sample may be carry-over from other donors' samples. Sequences were obtained from PBMCs. The V and J segments used are TRBV5-4 and TRBJ2-1; 8 central bases correspond to TRBD1. The DNA reads TGTGCCAGCAGCTCCGGGACAGGCGGATACAATGAGCAGTTCTTC. The resulting protein is CASSSGTGGYNEQFF.